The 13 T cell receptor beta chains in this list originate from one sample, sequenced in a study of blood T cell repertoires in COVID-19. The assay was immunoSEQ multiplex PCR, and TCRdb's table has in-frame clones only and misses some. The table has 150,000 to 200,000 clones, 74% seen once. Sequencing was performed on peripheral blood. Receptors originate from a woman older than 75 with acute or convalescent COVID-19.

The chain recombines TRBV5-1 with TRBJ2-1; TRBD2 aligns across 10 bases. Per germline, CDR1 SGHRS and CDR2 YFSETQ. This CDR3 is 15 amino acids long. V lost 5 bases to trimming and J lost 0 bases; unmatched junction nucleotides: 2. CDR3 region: CASRSSGGSYNEQFF. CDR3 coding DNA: TGCGCCAGCAGATCTAGCGGGGGCTCCTACAATGAGCAGTTCTTC.

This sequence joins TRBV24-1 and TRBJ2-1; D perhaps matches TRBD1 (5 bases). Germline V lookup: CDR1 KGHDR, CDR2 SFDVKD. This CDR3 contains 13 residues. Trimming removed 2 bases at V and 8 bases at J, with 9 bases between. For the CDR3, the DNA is TGTGCCACCAGTGATTCAGGGATCGATGAGCAGTTCTTC. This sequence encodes CATSDSGIDEQFF.

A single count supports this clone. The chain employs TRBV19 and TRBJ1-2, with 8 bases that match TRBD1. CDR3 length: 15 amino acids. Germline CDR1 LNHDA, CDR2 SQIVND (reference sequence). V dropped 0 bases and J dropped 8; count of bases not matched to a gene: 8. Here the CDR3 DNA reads TGTGCCAGTAGTATAGACAGGGGGCGATCCTACGGCTACACCTTC. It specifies CASSIDRGRSYGYTF. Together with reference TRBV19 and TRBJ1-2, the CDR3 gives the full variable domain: DGGITQSPKYLFRKEGQNVTLSCEQNLNHDAMYWYRQDPGQGLRLIYYSQIVNDFQKGDIAEGYSVSREKKESFPLTVTSAQKNPTAFYLCASSIDRGRSYGYTFGSGTRLTVV.

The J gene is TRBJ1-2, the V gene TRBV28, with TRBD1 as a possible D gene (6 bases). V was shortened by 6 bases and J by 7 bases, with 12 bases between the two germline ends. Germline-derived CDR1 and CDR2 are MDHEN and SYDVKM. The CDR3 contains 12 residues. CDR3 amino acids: CASRTGVAGYTF. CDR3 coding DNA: TGTGCCAGCAGGACAGGAGTGGCTGGCTACACCTTC.

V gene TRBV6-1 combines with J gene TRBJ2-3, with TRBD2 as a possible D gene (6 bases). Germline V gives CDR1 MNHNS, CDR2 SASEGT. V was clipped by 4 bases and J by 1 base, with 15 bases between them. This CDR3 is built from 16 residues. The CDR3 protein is CASSANTGLRTDTQYF. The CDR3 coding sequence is TGTGCCAGCAGTGCAAATACGGGACTTCGCACAGATACGCAGTATTTT.

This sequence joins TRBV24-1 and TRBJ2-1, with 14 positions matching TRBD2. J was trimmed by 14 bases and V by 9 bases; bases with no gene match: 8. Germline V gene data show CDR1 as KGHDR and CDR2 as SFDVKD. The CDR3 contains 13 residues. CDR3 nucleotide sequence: TGTGCCACCGGGATCGGGACTAGCGGGAGAAAGTTCTTC. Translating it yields CATGIGTSGRKFF.

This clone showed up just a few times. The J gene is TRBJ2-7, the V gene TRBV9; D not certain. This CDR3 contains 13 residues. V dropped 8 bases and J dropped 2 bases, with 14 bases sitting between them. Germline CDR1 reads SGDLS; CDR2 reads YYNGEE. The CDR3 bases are TGTGCCAGGTGCCCCTGCGGTCCCTACGAGCAGTACTTC. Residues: CARCPCGPYEQYF.

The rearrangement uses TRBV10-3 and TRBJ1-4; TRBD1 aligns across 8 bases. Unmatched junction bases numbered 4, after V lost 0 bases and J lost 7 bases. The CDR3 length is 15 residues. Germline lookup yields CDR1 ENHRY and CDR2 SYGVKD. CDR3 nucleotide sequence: TGTGCCATCAGTGAGTCGGACAGGGAGAGTGAAAAACTGTTTTTT. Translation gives CAISESDRESEKLFF.

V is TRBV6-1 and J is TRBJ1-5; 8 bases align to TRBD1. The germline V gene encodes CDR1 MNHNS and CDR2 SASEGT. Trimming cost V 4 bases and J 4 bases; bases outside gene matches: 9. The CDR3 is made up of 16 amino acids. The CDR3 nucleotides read TGTGCCAGCAGTGGACTAACAGGGGGGGAAAATCAGCCCCAGCATTTT. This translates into CASSGLTGGENQPQHF.

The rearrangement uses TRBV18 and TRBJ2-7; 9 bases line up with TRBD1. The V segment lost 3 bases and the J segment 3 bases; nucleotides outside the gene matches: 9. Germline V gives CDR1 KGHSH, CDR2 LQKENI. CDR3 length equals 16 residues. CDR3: CASSPPLGQGNYEQYF. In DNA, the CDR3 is TGTGCCAGCTCACCGCCGTTGGGACAGGGAAACTACGAGCAGTACTTC.

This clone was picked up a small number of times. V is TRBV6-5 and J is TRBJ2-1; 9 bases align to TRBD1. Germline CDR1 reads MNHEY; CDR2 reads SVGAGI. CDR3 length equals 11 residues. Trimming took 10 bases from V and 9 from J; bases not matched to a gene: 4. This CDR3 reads CAIQGAGEQFF. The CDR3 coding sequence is TGTGCCATACAGGGGGCTGGTGAGCAGTTCTTC.

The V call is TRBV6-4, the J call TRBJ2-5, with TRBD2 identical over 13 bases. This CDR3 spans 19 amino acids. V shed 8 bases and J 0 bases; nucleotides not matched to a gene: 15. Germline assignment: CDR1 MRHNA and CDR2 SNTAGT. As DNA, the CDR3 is TGTGCCAGCGGAGGACGTGTACAGGGGACTAGCGGGAACCAAGAGACCCAGTACTTC. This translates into CASGGRVQGTSGNQETQYF.

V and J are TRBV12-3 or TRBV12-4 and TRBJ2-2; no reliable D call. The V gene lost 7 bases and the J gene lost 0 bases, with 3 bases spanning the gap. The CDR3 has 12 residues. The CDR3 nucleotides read TGTGCCAGCACCGCGAACACCGGGGAGCTGTTTTTT. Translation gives CASTANTGELFF.